A single T cell receptor (beta chain) is shown here with its context. The data belong to a study of control samples from healthy donors and cancer patients. Only in-frame clones appear in the TCRdb table, and some are missing; sequencing was by immunoSEQ multiplex PCR. This table has under 150,000 clones, about 90% appearing once. Sequencing was performed on blood. The receptor was derived from a man aged 55 to 69 in good health.

The CDR3 bases are TGTGCCAGCAGCCCATCAGGGACAGGGCAAAACACCATATATTTT. It specifies CASSPSGTGQNTIYF. The rearrangement joins TRBV7-6 to TRBJ1-3; 9 positions match TRBD1. The CDR3 has 15 amino acids. The ends lost 5 bases at V and 6 bases at J; junction bases unmatched: 8. From germline, CDR1 is SGHVS and CDR2 FNYEAQ.